The rows below give T cell receptor beta chains drawn from one sample of a study of blood T cell repertoires in COVID-19. This table comes from immunoSEQ multiplex PCR, and its TCRdb copy is limited to in-frame clones, with some not included. The repertoire consists of 150,000 or so clones, with around three quarters occurring once and the leading ten covering 1.5% to 2%. Sample: peripheral blood. All receptors derive from an elderly man with acute or convalescent COVID-19. CDR3s include the opening cysteine and the closing phenylalanine or tryptophan. D genes are given only for firm matches. The size entry is marked missing in some rows and otherwise reads once, few, many or a size class.

DNA | CDR3 | size | J | V | length | D
TGCAGCGTTGAAATGGGACAGGGAGTGAACACCGGGGAGCTGTTTTTT | CSVEMGQGVNTGELFF | NA | TRBJ2-2 | TRBV29-1 | 16 | TRBD1
TGTGCCACCAGCGGGCAGGTACAAGAGACCCAGTACTTC | CATSGQVQETQYF | NA | TRBJ2-5 | TRBV15 | 13 | NA
TGTGCCAGCAGCCACAGGGTTGGTGGCTACACCTTC | CASSHRVGGYTF | few | TRBJ1-2 | TRBV7-9 | 12 | NA
TGCAGCGTTCTAGCGGGGAGTAGCACAGATACGCAGTATTTT | CSVLAGSSTDTQYF | NA | TRBJ2-3 | TRBV29-1 | 14 | TRBD2
TGTGCCAGCAGTGACAGTAGCAATCAGCCCCAGCATTTT | CASSDSSNQPQHF | many | TRBJ1-5 | TRBV6-1 | 13 | NA
TGTGCCAGCAGCGATTGGACAGTGAATTCACCCCTCCACTTT | CASSDWTVNSPLHF | once | TRBJ1-6 | TRBV5-6 | 14 | NA
TGTGCCAGCAGTGGGCCCGTGTCGAGGGGGAATGAGCAGTTCTTC | CASSGPVSRGNEQFF | NA | TRBJ2-1 | TRBV2 | 15 | NA
TGCGCCAGCAGCTTGGAGGGGTTGCAAGAGACCCAGTACTTC | CASSLEGLQETQYF | NA | TRBJ2-5 | TRBV5-1 | 14 | NA
TGTGCCGCGGGCACCCCCAATCAGCCCCAGCATTTT | CAAGTPNQPQHF | few | TRBJ1-5 | TRBV5-4 | 12 | NA
TGTGCCAGCAGCTTAGGCGGGGGCGGAACCGGGGCCACAGATACGCAGTATTTT | CASSLGGGGTGATDTQYF | NA | TRBJ2-3 | TRBV11-2 | 18 | NA
TGTGCCAGCAGTTACTCACAGGGGAGAAACACCGGGGAGCTGTTTTTT | CASSYSQGRNTGELFF | NA | TRBJ2-2 | TRBV6-5 | 16 | TRBD1
TGTGCCAGCAGTATAGCGGGGGGGACAGATACGCAGTATTTT | CASSIAGGTDTQYF | NA | TRBJ2-3 | TRBV28 | 14 | TRBD2
TGTGCCAGCAGCCTCAGTCCGGGACAGGGCATCTACGAGCAGTACTTC | CASSLSPGQGIYEQYF | NA | TRBJ2-7 | TRBV7-8 | 16 | TRBD1
TGTGCCAGCAGCTCGGGACAGCTCAACTATGGCTACACCTTC | CASSSGQLNYGYTF | NA | TRBJ1-2 | TRBV7-2 | 14 | TRBD1
TGTGCCAGCAGATCAGGACAGGAACAAGAGACCCAGTACTTC | CASRSGQEQETQYF | NA | TRBJ2-5 | TRBV5-4 | 14 | TRBD1
TGTGCCACCAGGCAGGGACAGGGGGAGTCTCAGCCCCAGCATTTT | CATRQGQGESQPQHF | NA | TRBJ1-5 | TRBV27 | 15 | TRBD1
TGTGCCAGTAGAACCACCACAGGGTCATATGGCTACACCTTC | CASRTTTGSYGYTF | NA | TRBJ1-2 | TRBV19 | 14 | NA
TGTGCCAGCTCACCACTGGACAGGGGGCCTGGAAACACCATATATTTT | CASSPLDRGPGNTIYF | NA | TRBJ1-3 | TRBV18 | 16 | TRBD1
TGTGCCAGCAGCCAAATGCTCGGCCGGGGAGACTACGAGCAGTACTTC | CASSQMLGRGDYEQYF | NA | TRBJ2-7 | TRBV4-2 | 16 | NA
TGTGCCAGCAGGAGCGGGGGGAGAGAAGGCTATGGCTACACCTTC | CASRSGGREGYGYTF | NA | TRBJ1-2 | TRBV11-2 | 15 | NA
TGTGCCAGCAGCCCCCCGACCGAGGTTCAAGAGACCCAGTACTTC | CASSPPTEVQETQYF | NA | TRBJ2-5 | TRBV3-1/TRBV3-2 | 15 | NA
TGTGCCAGCAGCCTTAAGCCGGGACTAGCGGGGGGGGTCGATGAGCAGTTCTTC | CASSLKPGLAGGVDEQFF | few | TRBJ2-1 | TRBV11-3 | 18 | TRBD2
TGCGCCAGCAGCTTGATTGGGGGGGCTAATGAAAAACTGTTTTTT | CASSLIGGANEKLFF | NA | TRBJ1-4 | TRBV5-1 | 15 | NA
TGTGCCAGCATCCATTCAGGCCGACATGGCTACACCTTC | CASIHSGRHGYTF | few | TRBJ1-2 | TRBV28 | 13 | NA
TGTGCCAGCAGTCCCCTCTCGGGTACAGATACGCAGTATTTT | CASSPLSGTDTQYF | NA | TRBJ2-3 | TRBV6-4 | 14 | NA
TGTGCCTCAAGGGGACTGACTGACAATTCACCCCTCCACTTT | CASRGLTDNSPLHF | few | TRBJ1-6 | TRBV19 | 14 | NA
TGTGCCAGCAGCTCGGGACAGGGGGTAGGAGAGACCCAGTACTTC | CASSSGQGVGETQYF | NA | TRBJ2-5 | TRBV7-6 | 15 | TRBD1
TGTGCCAGCGGACTAGCGGGGAGCAATGAGCAGTTCTTC | CASGLAGSNEQFF | NA | TRBJ2-1 | TRBV11-2 | 13 | TRBD2
TGTGCCAGCAGCTTATTCCAGTCCGCGAACACCGGGGAGCTGTTTTTT | CASSLFQSANTGELFF | once | TRBJ2-2 | TRBV7-6 | 16 | NA
TGTGCCGTTCTCGATCGACGGGGTTCACCCCTCCACTTT | CAVLDRRGSPLHF | NA | TRBJ1-6 | TRBV6-5 | 13 | NA
TGTGCCAGCAGCCCAAGCCAGGGAGGTAACTATGGCTACACCTTC | CASSPSQGGNYGYTF | few | TRBJ1-2 | TRBV7-6 | 15 | NA
TGTGCCAGCAGTTTATCGAGGCCAGGGGACACTGAAGCTTTCTTT | CASSLSRPGDTEAFF | NA | TRBJ1-1 | TRBV27 | 15 | NA
TGTGCCTGGAGCGGGCAGGGGTCCATTCAGCCCCAGCATTTT | CAWSGQGSIQPQHF | few | TRBJ1-5 | TRBV30 | 14 | NA
TGTGCCAGCAGCTGGACAGGTCGCGGGGCAGATACGCAGTATTTT | CASSWTGRGADTQYF | NA | TRBJ2-3 | TRBV6-5 | 15 | NA
TGTGCCAGCAGCTTGGGACAGGGCAATCAGCCCCAGCATTTT | CASSLGQGNQPQHF | NA | TRBJ1-5 | TRBV7-6 | 14 | TRBD1
TGTGCCAGCAGCCAAGGTTTCCCACCAAGAGCGACCCAGTACTTC | CASSQGFPPRATQYF | NA | TRBJ2-5 | TRBV3-1/TRBV3-2 | 15 | NA
TGTGCCAGCAGTTCACAGGTCTACGAGCAGTACTTC | CASSSQVYEQYF | NA | TRBJ2-7 | TRBV6-6 | 12 | NA
TGTGCCAGCAGCTTAGACCCCCGCCGTGGCGGGTTCAGCTCCTACGAGCAGTACTTC | CASSLDPRRGGFSSYEQYF | few | TRBJ2-7 | TRBV11-3 | 19 | NA
TGCGCCAGCAGTGGTGACAGGGGTTCCCAGTACTTC | CASSGDRGSQYF | NA | TRBJ2-5 | TRBV10-2 | 12 | TRBD1
TGTGCCACTCAGGGGGCCGGATTCTACGAGCAGTACTTC | CATQGAGFYEQYF | NA | TRBJ2-7 | TRBV19 | 13 | TRBD1